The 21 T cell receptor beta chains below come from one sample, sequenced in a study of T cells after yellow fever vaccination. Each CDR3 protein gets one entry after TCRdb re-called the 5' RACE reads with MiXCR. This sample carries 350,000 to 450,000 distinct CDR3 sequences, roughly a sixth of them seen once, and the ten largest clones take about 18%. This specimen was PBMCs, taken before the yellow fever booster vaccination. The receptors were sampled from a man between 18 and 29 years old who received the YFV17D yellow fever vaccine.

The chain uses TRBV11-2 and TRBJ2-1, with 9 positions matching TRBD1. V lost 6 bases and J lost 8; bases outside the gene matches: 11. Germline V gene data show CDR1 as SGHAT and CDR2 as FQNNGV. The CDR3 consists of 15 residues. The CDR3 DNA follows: TGTGCCAGCAGGGTACCCGGGACAGGGTTTTATGAGCAGTTCTTC. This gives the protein CASRVPGTGFYEQFF.

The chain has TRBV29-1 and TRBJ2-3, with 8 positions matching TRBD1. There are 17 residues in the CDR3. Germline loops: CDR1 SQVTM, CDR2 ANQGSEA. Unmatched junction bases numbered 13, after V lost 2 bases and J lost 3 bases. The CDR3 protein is CSVEIFWTGLTTDTQYF. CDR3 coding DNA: TGCAGCGTTGAAATCTTCTGGACAGGGTTAACGACAGATACGCAGTATTTT.

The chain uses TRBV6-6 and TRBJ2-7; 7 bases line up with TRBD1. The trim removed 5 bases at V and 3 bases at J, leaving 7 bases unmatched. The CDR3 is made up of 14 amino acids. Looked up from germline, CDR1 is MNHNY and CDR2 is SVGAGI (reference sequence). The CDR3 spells CASSRTGPGYEQYF. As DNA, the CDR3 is TGTGCCAGCAGTAGGACAGGTCCCGGCTACGAGCAGTACTTC.

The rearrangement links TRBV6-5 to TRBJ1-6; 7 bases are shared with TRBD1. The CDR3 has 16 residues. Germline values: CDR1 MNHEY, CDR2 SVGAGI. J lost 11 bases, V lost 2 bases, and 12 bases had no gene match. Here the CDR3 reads CASSYEGANGLTPLHF. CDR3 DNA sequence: TGTGCCAGCAGTTACGAGGGGGCCAACGGATTAACACCCCTCCACTTT.

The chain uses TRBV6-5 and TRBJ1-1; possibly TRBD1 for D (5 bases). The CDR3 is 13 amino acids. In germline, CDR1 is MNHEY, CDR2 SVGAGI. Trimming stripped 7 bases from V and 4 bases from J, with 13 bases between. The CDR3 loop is CASTRTPVTEAFF. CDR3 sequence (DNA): TGTGCCAGCACCCGGACACCCGTCACTGAAGCTTTCTTT.

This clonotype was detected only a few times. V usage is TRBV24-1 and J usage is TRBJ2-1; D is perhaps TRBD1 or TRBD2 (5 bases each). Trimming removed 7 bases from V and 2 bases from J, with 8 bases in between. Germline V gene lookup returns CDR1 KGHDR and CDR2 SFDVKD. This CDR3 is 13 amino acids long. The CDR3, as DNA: TGTGCCACCAGGGGGGACCCCTACAATGAGCAGTTCTTC. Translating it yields CATRGDPYNEQFF.

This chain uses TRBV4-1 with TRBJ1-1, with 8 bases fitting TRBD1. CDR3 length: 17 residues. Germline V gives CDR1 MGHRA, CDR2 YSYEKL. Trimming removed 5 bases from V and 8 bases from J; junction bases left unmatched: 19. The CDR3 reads CASSTRDRHDLGMEAFF. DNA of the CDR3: TGCGCCAGCAGCACGAGGGACAGGCATGACCTCGGTATGGAAGCTTTCTTT.

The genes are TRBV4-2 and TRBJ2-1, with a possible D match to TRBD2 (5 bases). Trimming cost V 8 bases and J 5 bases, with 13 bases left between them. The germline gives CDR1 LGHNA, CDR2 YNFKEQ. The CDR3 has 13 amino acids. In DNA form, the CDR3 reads TGTGCCAGCCGGCGGGCTATGAACAATGAGCAGTTCTTC. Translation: CASRRAMNNEQFF.

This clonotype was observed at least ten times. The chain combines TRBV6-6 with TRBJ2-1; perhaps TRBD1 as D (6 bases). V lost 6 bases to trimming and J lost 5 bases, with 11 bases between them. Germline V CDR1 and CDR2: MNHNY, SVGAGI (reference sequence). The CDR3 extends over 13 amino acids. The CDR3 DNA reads TGTGCCAGCAGCGGGACACCCCACAATGAGCAGTTCTTC. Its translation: CASSGTPHNEQFF.

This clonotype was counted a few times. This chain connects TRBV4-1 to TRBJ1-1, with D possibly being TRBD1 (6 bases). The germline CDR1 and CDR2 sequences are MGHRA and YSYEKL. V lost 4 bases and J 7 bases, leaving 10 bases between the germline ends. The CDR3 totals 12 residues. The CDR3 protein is CASSRGGDEAFF. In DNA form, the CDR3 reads TGCGCCAGCAGCCGAGGGGGAGATGAAGCTTTCTTT.

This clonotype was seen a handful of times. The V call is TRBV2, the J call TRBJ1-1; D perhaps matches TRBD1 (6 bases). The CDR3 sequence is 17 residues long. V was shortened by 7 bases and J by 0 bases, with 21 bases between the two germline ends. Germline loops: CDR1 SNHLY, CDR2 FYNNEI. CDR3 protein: CASNPRGPSPMNTEAFF. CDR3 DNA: TGTGCCAGCAACCCCAGGGGCCCCAGTCCCATGAACACTGAAGCTTTCTTT. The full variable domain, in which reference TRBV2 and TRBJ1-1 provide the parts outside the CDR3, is EPEVTQTPSHQVTQMGQEVILRCVPISNHLYFYWYRQILGQKVEFLVSFYNNEISEKSEIFDDQFSVERPDGSNFTLKIRSTKLEDSAMYFCASNPRGPSPMNTEAFFGQGTRLTVV.

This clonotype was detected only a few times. This CDR3 is CSAPSLGRRGNYGYTF. The CDR3 coding sequence is TGCAGTGCCCCTAGCTTGGGCAGGAGAGGAAACTATGGCTACACCTTC. The chain employs TRBV20-1 and TRBJ1-2, with unresolved D. Trimming stripped 6 bases from V and 2 bases from J, with 22 bases between. The CDR3 consists of 16 residues. Germline V gives CDR1 DFQATT, CDR2 SNEGSKA (reference sequence).

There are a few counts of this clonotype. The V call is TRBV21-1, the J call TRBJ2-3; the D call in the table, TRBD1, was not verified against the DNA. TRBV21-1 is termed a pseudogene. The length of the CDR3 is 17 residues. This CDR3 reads CARARDRVLGSTDTQYF. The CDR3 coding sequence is TGTGCCAGGGCACGGGACAGGGTCCTGGGGAGCACAGATACGCAGTATTTT.

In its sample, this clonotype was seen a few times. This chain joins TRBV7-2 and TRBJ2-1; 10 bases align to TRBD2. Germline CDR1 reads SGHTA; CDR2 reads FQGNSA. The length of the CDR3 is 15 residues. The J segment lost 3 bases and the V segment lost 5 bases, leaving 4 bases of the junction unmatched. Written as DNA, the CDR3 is TGTGCCAGCAGCGCAGGACTAGCGGACTACAATGAGCAGTTCTTC. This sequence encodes CASSAGLADYNEQFF.

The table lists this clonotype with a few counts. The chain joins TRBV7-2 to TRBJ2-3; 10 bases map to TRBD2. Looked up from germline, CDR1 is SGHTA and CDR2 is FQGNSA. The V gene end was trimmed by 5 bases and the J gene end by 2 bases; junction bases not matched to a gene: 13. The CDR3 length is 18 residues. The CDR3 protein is CASSTRYGTSAATDTQYF. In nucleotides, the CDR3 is TGTGCCAGCAGCACCCGATACGGGACTAGCGCTGCCACAGATACGCAGTATTTT. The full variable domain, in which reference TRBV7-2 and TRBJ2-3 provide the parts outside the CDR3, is GAGVSQSPSNKVTEKGKDVELRCDPISGHTALYWYRQSLGQGLEFLIYFQGNSAPDKSGLPSDRFSAERTGGSVSTLTIQRTQQEDSAVYLCASSTRYGTSAATDTQYFGPGTRLTVL.

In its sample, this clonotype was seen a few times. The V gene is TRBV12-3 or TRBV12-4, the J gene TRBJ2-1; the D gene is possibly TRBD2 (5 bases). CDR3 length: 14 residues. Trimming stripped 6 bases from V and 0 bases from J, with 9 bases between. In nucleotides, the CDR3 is TGTGCCAGCAGCCAAGGGAGCTCCTACAATGAGCAGTTCTTC. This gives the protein CASSQGSSYNEQFF.

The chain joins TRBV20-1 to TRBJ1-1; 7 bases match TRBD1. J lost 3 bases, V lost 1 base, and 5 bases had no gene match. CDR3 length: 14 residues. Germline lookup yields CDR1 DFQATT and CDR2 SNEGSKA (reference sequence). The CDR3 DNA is TGCAGTGCTAGAGGGCCCAGGGGGGACACTGAAGCTTTCTTT. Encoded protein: CSARGPRGDTEAFF.

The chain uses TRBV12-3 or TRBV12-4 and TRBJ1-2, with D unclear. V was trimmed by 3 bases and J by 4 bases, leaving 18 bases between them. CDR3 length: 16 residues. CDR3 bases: TGTGCCAGCAGTTTGACAACCCCGCGCGGACGCTATGGCTACACCTTC. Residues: CASSLTTPRGRYGYTF.

The CDR3 loop reads CASSLNGVQETQYF. The DNA for the CDR3 is TGTGCCAGCAGCTTAAACGGGGTACAAGAGACCCAGTACTTC. V is TRBV7-8 and J is TRBJ2-5; TRBD2 might be the D (5 bases). There are 14 residues in the CDR3. The V and J ends lost 2 bases and 2 bases respectively, with 9 bases between them. The germline V gene encodes CDR1 SGHVS and CDR2 FQNEAQ.

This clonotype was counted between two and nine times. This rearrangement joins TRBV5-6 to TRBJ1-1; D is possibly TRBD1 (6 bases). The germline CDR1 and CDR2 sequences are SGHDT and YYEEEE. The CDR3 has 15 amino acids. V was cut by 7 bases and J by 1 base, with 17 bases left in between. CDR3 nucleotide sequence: TGTGCCAGCTCGGGGTGGGGGCGGTGGAACACTGAAGCTTTCTTT. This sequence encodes CASSGWGRWNTEAFF.

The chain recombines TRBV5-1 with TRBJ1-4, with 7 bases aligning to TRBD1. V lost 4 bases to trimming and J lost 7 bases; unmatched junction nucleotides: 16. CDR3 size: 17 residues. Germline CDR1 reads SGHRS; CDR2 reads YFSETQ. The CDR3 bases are TGCGCCAGCAGCCCCCAGGGACGAGGGGGCGCGGGTGAAAAACTGTTTTTT. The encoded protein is CASSPQGRGGAGEKLFF.